This record looks at one T cell receptor (beta chain) sequence and its context. Its antigen is currently not known. Base quality data are lacking; no much larger clone is found one base away. Counted from cysteine to phenylalanine, this CDR3 has 16 amino acids. Of all the DNA, just the CDR3 is kept, 48 bases in frame from base 1. Trimming leaves V shorter by 3 bases and J shorter by 2 bases, with the junction holding 7 bases beyond the gene matches. From the germline V gene, CDR1 is KGHSH and CDR2 is LQKENI. This entry is derived from a study of T cells after posttransplantation cyclophosphamide listed by TCRdb under 2016. Background for the entire study: T cell repertoire reconstitution was tracked by TRB sequencing after myeloablative bone marrow transplantation in which posttransplantation cyclophosphamide was used as GVHD prophylaxis. Samples from some 40 PTCy-treated patients, along with samples from 15 to 20 of their related bone marrow donors, underwent antigen receptor sequencing. Because TRA and TRB clonality correlated tightly in roughly nine samples, the subsequent TCR analyses were limited to TRB only. Blood from all 35 or so PTCy patients with 1-year posttransplant specimens was subjected to TRB sequencing. In 3 patients, TRB sequencing was also performed on up to roughly 3 more blood samples taken 2 to 5.2 years after transplant, and in 4 patients, pretransplant blood was also TRB-sequenced. Public TRB sequences were searched against a database of over 3,500 sequences associated with responses to pathogens, tumor antigens, self-antigens and alloantigens. Findings and caveats that apply to the study as a whole: Donor-recipient similarity was low at 1-2 months but increased during the first year, and donor CD8+ memory clones often dominated later blood repertoires. The TRB repertoires of T cells infiltrating skin or the GI tract showed only limited overlap with the TRB repertoires found in blood. Across about 49 patients, TRB clonality was highly associated with recipient CMV seropositivity and CMV reactivation, and PTCy diversity was similar to diversity in CNI/methotrexate controls.

Genomic DNA was used for TRB sequencing, which was performed with the immunoSEQ assay at survey resolution or with the hsTCRB kit. On the authors' methods: The immunoSEQ software handled initial read processing, and the LymphoSeq R package was used for repertoire analyses. For each TRB dataset, clonality was calculated as 1 minus normalized Shannon entropy, and the Gini coefficient was computed as well. Phenotypes of unsorted samples were inferred by mapping TRB sequences from sorted subsets of the recipient or donor onto the same recipient's unsorted samples. TCRdb took this table from immuneACCESS and kept in-frame rearrangements with V and J called. Such tables lack part of the clones; where checked against another copy, unresolved V genes explain under half of the gap, and the rest is unexplained. V, J and clone size derive from that table, while D and trimming were established from the DNA sequence. For this sample there are about 4,100 clones; 77% appear just once. Of the sample, around two fifths is held by the ten largest clones.

In the paper's terms, the treatment or condition label means: high-dose cyclophosphamide on days +3 and +4 as single-agent GVHD prophylaxis. Patients in the PTCy group got busulfan and fludarabine conditioning, a marrow graft from a related or unrelated donor, and cyclophosphamide on days +3 and +4. PTCy-treated patients were drawn from a prospective multi-institutional clinical trial. Peripheral blood and bone marrow mononuclear cells were isolated by Ficoll-Hypaque density centrifugation and were cryopreserved. Recombination connected TRBV18 to TRBJ2-1; 7 bases in the middle match TRBD2. This receptor was identified in a male patient aged 50 to 59 who received an allogeneic stem cell transplant from an unrelated donor, was CMV-positive, and had acute GVHD only. After a transplant, some T cells may be of graft donor origin. The sample was PBMCs, taken 29 days after a stem cell transplant with posttransplant cyclophosphamide. The nucleotide sequence is given as TGTGCCAGCTCACCGTCAACGGGGGGAACCTACAATGAGCAGTTCTTC. This yields the protein CASSPSTGGTYNEQFF.